The next 14 T cell receptor beta chains were all read from a single sample in a study of brain T cells in children with intractable seizures. Sequencing used immunoSEQ multiplex PCR; TCRdb keeps in-frame clones, though not all of them. The sample holds 340,000 or so clones, 85% to 95% seen once. The time point: blood from clinic visit 5 months post-surgery; TSC patient then seizure free. Sequenced material: peripheral blood, taken 5 to 6 months after surgery. These TCRs come from a boy younger than two with tuberous sclerosis and intractable seizures.

V is TRBV4-2 and J is TRBJ2-1; tentatively, D is TRBD1 or TRBD2 (5 bases each). The V gene lost 3 bases and the J gene lost 7 bases, with 19 bases spanning the gap. CDR1 LGHNA and CDR2 YNFKEQ come from the germline V gene. This CDR3 is 16 amino acids long. The CDR3 sequence: CASSQGDGPKGNEQFF. CDR3 DNA: TGTGCCAGCAGCCAGGGGGACGGTCCAAAAGGGAATGAGCAGTTCTTC.

This chain joins TRBV27 and TRBJ2-7; 8 nucleotides line up with TRBD1. Unmatched junction bases numbered 14, after V lost 3 bases and J lost 4 bases. Germline values: CDR1 MNHEY, CDR2 SMNVEV (reference sequence). This CDR3 comprises 17 residues. The CDR3 sequence is CASSFRAGTGGGYEQYF. CDR3 sequence (DNA): TGTGCCAGCAGTTTCCGGGCGGGAACAGGGGGTGGATACGAGCAGTACTTC.

This clone appeared a single time. The V and J genes are TRBV25-1 and TRBJ2-5; TRBD2 might be the D (5 bases). Trimming cost V 5 bases and J 2 bases, with 12 bases left between them. From germline, CDR1 is MGHDK and CDR2 SYGVNS. CDR3 length: 14 amino acids. CDR3 nucleotides: TGTGCCAGCAGTCTCGGGGAAAAGCAAGAGACCCAGTACTTC. It codes for CASSLGEKQETQYF. Drawing the rest from reference TRBV25-1 and TRBJ2-5, the complete variable domain is EADIYQTPRYLVIGTGKKITLECSQTMGHDKMYWYQQDPGMELHLIHYSYGVNSTEKGDLSSESTVSRIRTEHFPLTLESARPSHTSQYLCASSLGEKQETQYFGPGTRLLVL.

CDR3 bases: TGTGCCAGCAGTGGAGTTCGGGGTAAAGCCAAAAACATTCAGTACTTC. Encoded protein: CASSGVRGKAKNIQYF. J is TRBJ2-4 and V is TRBV6-1; D may be TRBD2 (5 bases). The CDR3 runs to 16 residues. CDR1 and CDR2 (germline): MNHNS, SASEGT. The V end was cut by 4 bases, the J end by 0 bases, with 13 bases between.

The genes are TRBV18 and TRBJ1-6, with TRBD1 identical over 7 bases. V gave up 2 bases and J gave up 9 bases; unmatched junction bases: 13. This CDR3 has 17 residues. Per germline, CDR1 KGHSH and CDR2 LQKENI. The CDR3 here is CASSPSLRTGPGSPLHF. The CDR3 bases are TGTGCCAGCTCACCAAGTTTACGGACAGGCCCTGGTTCACCCCTCCACTTT.

The chain links TRBV21-1 to TRBJ2-7; TRBD2 is the table's D call, not checked against the DNA. TRBV21-1 is classified as a pseudogene. CDR3 length: 13 residues. DNA of the CDR3: TGTGCCAGCATGAGCGGGAGGCCCTACGAGCAGTACTTC. This encodes CASMSGRPYEQYF.

This clone was observed a single time. The chain couples TRBV29-1 to TRBJ1-1, with D maybe TRBD1 (5 bases). The CDR3 length is 14 residues. The V and J ends lost 6 bases and 1 base respectively, with 15 bases between them. Germline V gene data show CDR1 as SQVTM and CDR2 as ANQGSEA. CDR3 DNA sequence: TGCAGCGTAACCGCCTGGGGGGGGAACACTGAAGCTTTCTTT. Protein: CSVTAWGGNTEAFF.

J is TRBJ2-7 and V is TRBV4-1, with D perhaps TRBD1 (5 bases). Germline lookup yields CDR1 MGHRA and CDR2 YSYEKL. The V and J ends lost 4 bases and 0 bases respectively, with 7 bases between them. The CDR3 is 13 residues long. This CDR3 is CASSRTGSYEQYF. The DNA of the CDR3 is TGCGCCAGCAGCCGAACAGGCTCCTACGAGCAGTACTTC.

The V gene is TRBV20-1, the J gene TRBJ2-7; no clear D. CDR1 and CDR2 from the germline V gene are DFQATT and SNEGSKA (reference sequence). The CDR3 runs to 10 residues. Trimming left V 6 bases short and J 3 bases short, with 6 bases between. The CDR3 spells CSARHYEQYF. CDR3 bases: TGCAGTGCGCGACACTACGAGCAGTACTTC.

The chain has TRBV3-1 (or the pseudogene TRBV3-2) and TRBJ2-7, with TRBD1 as a possible D gene (5 bases). The CDR3 runs 12 residues. Between the trimmed V and J ends, which lost 5 bases and 13 bases, there was a span of 18 bases. Germline V gene lookup returns CDR1 LGHDT and CDR2 YNNKEL (reference sequence). The CDR3 nucleotides read TGTGCCAGCAGCTTGTCGGACAAGACTGTATACTTC. This gives the protein CASSLSDKTVYF.

The rearrangement joins TRBV19 to TRBJ1-3, with D possibly being TRBD1 (5 bases). Germline values: CDR1 LNHDA, CDR2 SQIVND (reference sequence). The CDR3 runs to 18 residues. Trimming removed 4 bases from V and 2 bases from J, with 21 bases in between. The CDR3 sequence: CASSRVLRGHSPGNTIYF. The CDR3 DNA reads as TGTGCCAGTAGTAGGGTCCTGAGGGGCCATTCTCCTGGAAACACCATATATTTT.

The V and J genes are TRBV19 and TRBJ1-2; D is uncertain. Germline CDR1 and CDR2: LNHDA and SQIVND (reference sequence). V was cut by 3 bases and J by 4 bases, with 9 bases left in between. The CDR3 has 13 amino acids. In DNA form, the CDR3 reads TGTGCCAGTAGTATTGGTCAGAGCTATGGCTACACCTTC. Translating it yields CASSIGQSYGYTF.

This chain links TRBV24-1 with TRBJ2-3; 11 bases match TRBD2. Germline CDR1 reads KGHDR; CDR2 reads SFDVKD. The CDR3 sequence is 17 residues long. Trimming took 2 bases from V and 3 from J; bases not matched to a gene: 6. CDR3 coding DNA: TGTGCCACCAGTGATTCGGTAGCGGGGGGGCTGACAGATACGCAGTATTTT. Translation: CATSDSVAGGLTDTQYF.

This chain uses TRBV4-1 with TRBJ2-4, with 10 bases aligning to TRBD1. V lost 0 bases and J lost 2; bases outside the gene matches: 4. The CDR3 loop spans 17 amino acids. CDR1 and CDR2 from the germline V gene are MGHRA and YSYEKL. CDR3 sequence: CASSQEGQGVSKNIQYF. The CDR3 DNA reads as TGCGCCAGCAGCCAAGAAGGACAGGGGGTGTCCAAAAACATTCAGTACTTC.